The clone carrying this T cell receptor beta chain was found a few times. Its antigen is unidentified. Each CDR3 protein is one row after TCRdb ran MiXCR on the reads. The top ten clones hold over 10% of a sample with about 830,000 distinct CDR3 sequences, roughly 33% of them seen once. The data were taken from a study of T cell repertoires in cytomegalovirus infection. Overall study context: Researchers turned to recently identified HLA-C-restricted CMV epitopes as well as well-studied HLA-B-restricted ones. In public TCR beta signatures, there were indications of both CMV infection and matching HLA type.

V trimming: 6 bases; J trimming: 5 bases; junction bases outside the gene matches: 6. The CDR3 runs to 14 residues. Findings and caveats of the study: Carriers of CMV plus the relevant HLA were identified by cumulative public TCR beta family frequency. HLA-C-restricted CMV clonotypes gave the most frequent clonotype in two of eight donors.

This specimen consisted of cultured CD8+ T cells from PBMCs, obtained from culture after CMV antigen stimulation. V usage is TRBV12-3 or TRBV12-4 and J usage is TRBJ1-5, with 8 nucleotides matching TRBD1. This clonotype originated in a human donor in good health (CMV status not recorded). Some clones in this sample may be carry-over from other donors' samples. The CDR3 region is CASRSRGRDQPQHF. As DNA, the CDR3 is TGTGCCAGCAGGTCCAGGGGGCGAGATCAGCCCCAGCATTTT.